The text below deals with one T cell receptor (beta chain). Its antigen is unknown. This entry is derived from a study of cytomegalovirus exposure and HLA in healthy donors. Looking at the study overall: Clustering assigned roughly 81% of the approximately 400 genotyped donors to the Caucasian-associated ancestry cluster.

The PCR was carried out with 60 Vbeta primers and 13 Jbeta primers. TCRdb's copy holds only in-frame clones and misses some; the assay was immunoSEQ multiplex PCR. The sample yields approximately 190,000 clones, of which the top ten take up almost 0.75%. The germline gives CDR1 MGHDK, CDR2 SYGVNS. The V and J ends lost 6 bases and 7 bases, in that order; junction bases with no gene match: 7. The CDR3 is 13 amino acids. Study-level points and caveats: A missense DCLRE1C variant was associated with V- and J-gene trimming of TCR beta chains in a later analysis, and an independent cohort replicated the association. According to a later analysis, donors in an Asian-associated ancestry cluster reportedly had fewer N-insertions than the roughly 660-donor mean.

The sequence was collected from a boy between 10 and 17 years old in good health and CMV-seronegative. This chain links TRBV25-1 with TRBJ2-7; 9 bases are a match to TRBD1. The sequenced sample consisted of PBMCs. In nucleotides, the CDR3 is TGTGCCAGCAGGAGGACAGGGGCGGGGGAGCAGTACTTC. Protein: CASRRTGAGEQYF.